The 10 T cell receptor beta chains below come from one sample, sequenced in a study of immune cell composition in non-small cell lung cancer. The table came from immunoSEQ multiplex PCR; TCRdb's copy has only in-frame clones and leaves some out. The data contain about 2,000 clones, 65% to 90% of them singletons. The sequenced material came from lung tumor tissue. These receptor sequences come from a human donor with non-small cell lung cancer.

The chain recombines TRBV2 with TRBJ2-3; D unclear. V was trimmed by 0 bases and J by 6 bases, leaving 4 bases between them. The germline CDR1 and CDR2 sequences are SNHLY and FYNNEI. The CDR3 contains 12 residues. CDR3 in amino acids: CASSEAGDTQYF. In DNA form, the CDR3 reads TGTGCCAGCAGTGAAGCGGGGGATACGCAGTATTTT.

The J gene is TRBJ2-2, the V gene TRBV7-2; 9 nucleotides align to TRBD1. This CDR3 region has 18 residues. CDR1 SGHTA and CDR2 FQGNSA come from the germline V gene. V lost 5 bases and J lost 4; bases outside the gene matches: 14. CDR3: CASSPQATGGDSTGELFF. The DNA of the CDR3 is TGTGCCAGCAGCCCCCAAGCGACAGGGGGTGATAGCACCGGGGAGCTGTTTTTT.

The chain links TRBV11-3 to TRBJ1-6; 7 positions agree with TRBD1. V trimming: 2 bases; J trimming: 0 bases; junction bases outside the gene matches: 4. There are 17 residues in the CDR3. Germline loops: CDR1 SGHNT, CDR2 YENEEA. CDR3 in DNA: TGTGCCAGCAGCTTATCTCAGGGGGGCTCCTATAATTCACCCCTCCACTTT. It translates to CASSLSQGGSYNSPLHF. The whole variable domain, filled in from reference TRBV11-3 and TRBJ1-6, reads EAGVVQSPRYKIIEKKQPVAFWCNPISGHNTLYWYLQNLGQGPELLIRYENEEAVDDSQLPKDRFSAERLKGVDSTLKIQPAELGDSAVYLCASSLSQGGSYNSPLHFGNGTRLTVT.

V is TRBV6-5 and J is TRBJ2-7, with D tentatively TRBD1 (5 bases). Trimming left V 4 bases short and J 5 bases short, with 15 bases between. The CDR3 sequence is 14 residues long. Per the germline V gene, CDR1 is MNHEY and CDR2 is SVGAGI. The CDR3 region is CASSWTTRANEQYF. In DNA, the CDR3 is TGTGCCAGCAGTTGGACAACCCGGGCCAACGAGCAGTACTTC.

This rearrangement joins TRBV18 to TRBJ1-4; 7 bases agree with TRBD1. This CDR3 is 14 amino acids long. V was pared by 3 bases and J by 4 bases, with 2 bases of the junction left unmatched. The V gene's germline CDR1 is KGHSH and CDR2 LQKENI. The CDR3 here is CASSPGQINEKLFF. The CDR3 DNA reads as TGTGCCAGCTCACCGGGACAGATTAATGAAAAACTGTTTTTT. The variable domain in full, completed from reference TRBV18 and TRBJ1-4, reads NAGVMQNPRHLVRRRGQEARLRCSPMKGHSHVYWYRQLPEEGLKFMVYLQKENIIDESGMPKERFSAEFPKEGPSILRIQQVVRGDSAAYFCASSPGQINEKLFFGSGTQLSVL.

This clone is termed large. The chain links TRBV30 to TRBJ1-3; D remains unclear. V dropped 2 bases and J dropped 0 bases, with 5 bases sitting between them. Germline CDR1 is GTSNPN and CDR2 is SVGIG (reference sequence). The CDR3 covers 13 residues. The CDR3 coding sequence is TGTGCCTGGAGTTTGAGCTCTGGAAACACCATATATTTT. Amino acids: CAWSLSSGNTIYF.

This rearrangement joins TRBV30 to TRBJ1-1; D call uncertain. This CDR3 is built from 12 residues. Germline V gives CDR1 GTSNPN, CDR2 SVGIG (reference sequence). V gave up 6 bases and J gave up 7 bases, with 15 bases separating them. The CDR3 DNA reads TGTGCCTGTGGAACCAGGACCAGTGAAGCTTTCTTT. This codes for CACGTRTSEAFF.

The chain carries TRBV19 and TRBJ2-3; 7 bases agree with TRBD1. Germline-derived CDR1 and CDR2 are LNHDA and SQIVND (reference sequence). V shed 1 base, J shed 0 bases, and the junction held 1 base outside the gene matches. The CDR3 length is 15 residues. CDR3 in amino acids: CASSIGTGSTDTQYF. CDR3 in DNA: TGTGCCAGTAGTATAGGGACAGGCAGCACAGATACGCAGTATTTT.

The chain combines TRBV4-1 with TRBJ2-1, with 11 bases identical to TRBD2. The trim removed 0 bases at V and 8 bases at J, leaving 9 bases unmatched. The CDR3 is 17 amino acids. The germline gives CDR1 MGHRA, CDR2 YSYEKL. The CDR3 region is CASSQDPLAGVTDEQFF. In DNA form, the CDR3 reads TGCGCCAGCAGCCAAGACCCACTAGCGGGAGTTACGGATGAGCAGTTCTTC.

A single count supports this clone. This sequence joins TRBV19 and TRBJ2-1; 9 nucleotides agree with TRBD1. Germline assignment: CDR1 LNHDA and CDR2 SQIVND (reference sequence). V lost 2 bases, J lost 2 bases, and 4 bases stayed unmatched. This CDR3 has 16 residues. This CDR3 reads CASSIMGTGPYNEQFF. The CDR3 bases are TGTGCCAGTAGTATAATGGGGACAGGGCCCTACAATGAGCAGTTCTTC.